This T cell receptor beta chain was identified during a study of beta chain features in type 1 diabetes. The study, taken as a whole, reports: Researchers report that Type 1 diabetes patients had moderately but significantly shorter TCRB CDR3s across all four CD4+ subsets. Lower insertion and higher deletion counts appeared at VDJ junctions in type 1 diabetes patients.

This clone has a handful of counts. Its specificity is not known. Expressed TCRB transcripts were sequenced because the entire RNA isolate underwent reverse transcription. Some 3.6 million reads were obtained on average from naive, central memory and regulatory T cell samples. The protocol was immunoSEQ multiplex PCR, while the TCRdb copy is restricted to in-frame clones and leaves out a portion. The sample lists 300,000 to 400,000 clones, 9.6% occurring once. Markers CD45RO/CCR7/CD25/CD127/CD95/CD27 served to sort CD4+ naive, central memory, regulatory and stem cell-like memory cells. Germline CDR1 and CDR2: LGHNA and YSLEER. CDR3 size: 11 residues. V lost 2 bases and J 13 bases, leaving 8 bases between the germline ends.

This chain uses TRBV4-3 with TRBJ2-2; D is unresolved. The sample comprised central memory CD4+ T cells from blood. The sequence was obtained from a man aged 25 to 40 with type 1 diabetes. The CDR3 coding sequence is TGCGCCAGCAGCCAACTTGGTGGGCTGTTTTTT. Translated, it gives CASSQLGGLFF.